The 17 T cell receptor beta chains given below trace back to one sample, sequenced in a study of blood T cell repertoires in COVID-19. The table came from immunoSEQ multiplex PCR; TCRdb's copy has only in-frame clones and leaves some out. This table has 400,000 to 450,000 clones, about 91% appearing once. Material: peripheral blood. Receptors originate from a woman between 50 and 59 years old with COVID-19, enrolled during active disease.

The chain recombines TRBV27 with TRBJ1-2; weak D call: TRBD1 (5 bases). The CDR3 has 15 amino acids. The germline V gene has CDR1 MNHEY and CDR2 SMNVEV (reference sequence). The V end lost 5 bases, the J end lost 4 bases, and 17 bases lay between the germline ends. Here the CDR3 reads CASSAGGIGFYGYTF. The CDR3 bases are TGTGCCAGCAGTGCGGGGGGAATAGGCTTCTATGGCTACACCTTC.

This clone was detected only once. The rearrangement uses TRBV5-6 and TRBJ1-1; D perhaps matches TRBD1 (6 bases). The CDR3 runs to 14 residues. V gave up 4 bases and J gave up 2 bases, with 12 bases separating them. CDR1 and CDR2 from the germline V gene are SGHDT and YYEEEE. The CDR3 nucleotides read TGTGCCAGCAGCGGCGGACAGTTCAACACTGAAGCTTTCTTT. Translated, it gives CASSGGQFNTEAFF. Full variable domain (missing parts from reference TRBV5-6 and TRBJ1-1): DAGVTQSPTHLIKTRGQQVTLRCSPKSGHDTVSWYQQALGQGPQFIFQYYEEEERQRGNFPDRFSGHQFPNYSSELNVNALLLGDSALYLCASSGGQFNTEAFFGQGTRLTVV.

The rearrangement links TRBV2 to TRBJ1-2; 8 bases align to TRBD1. The CDR3 totals 14 residues. Trimming at V came to 8 bases and at J to 4 bases, leaving 9 bases not matched to a gene. The germline gives CDR1 SNHLY, CDR2 FYNNEI. The CDR3 reads CASYSGTGGYGYTF. CDR3 coding DNA: TGTGCCAGCTACTCCGGGACAGGCGGCTATGGCTACACCTTC.

This chain joins TRBV20-1 and TRBJ2-3, with a weak D call TRBD2 (5 bases). Germline V gives CDR1 DFQATT, CDR2 SNEGSKA (reference sequence). Trimming pared 3 bases from V and 2 bases from J, leaving 15 bases between. The CDR3 runs 15 residues. The CDR3 coding sequence is TGCAGTGCTAGTCCCCTCGAGCGGTACACAGATACGCAGTATTTT. It translates to CSASPLERYTDTQYF.

This sequence joins TRBV5-1 and TRBJ2-6; D gene ambiguous. V lost 0 bases to trimming and J lost 2 bases, with 6 bases between them. Germline lookup yields CDR1 SGHRS and CDR2 YFSETQ. The CDR3 sequence is 15 residues long. The CDR3 sequence: CASSLATAGANVLTF. Here the CDR3 DNA reads TGCGCCAGCAGCTTGGCAACAGCTGGGGCCAACGTCCTGACTTTC.

The chain couples TRBV12-3 or TRBV12-4 to TRBJ1-1, with D unclear. Trimming took 3 bases from V and 8 from J, leaving 7 bases between them. The CDR3 has 11 residues. The CDR3 nucleotides are TGTGCCAGCAGTTTGAAGCGGGAAGCTTTCTTT. As protein: CASSLKREAFF.

The count of this clone is one. The rearrangement uses TRBV6-5 and TRBJ1-5; a possible D gene is TRBD1 (6 bases). With 5 bases removed from V and 4 bases from J, the gap between germline ends came to 15 bases. This CDR3 comprises 15 residues. CDR1 MNHEY and CDR2 SVGAGI come from the germline V gene. The CDR3 DNA follows: TGTGCCAGCAGTCCAACCCAACAGGGAAATCAGCCCCAGCATTTT. This translates into CASSPTQQGNQPQHF.

The rearrangement links TRBV5-1 to TRBJ2-7, with 11 bases that match TRBD1. The germline V gene has CDR1 SGHRS and CDR2 YFSETQ. The V gene end was trimmed by 5 bases and the J gene end by 4 bases; junction bases not matched to a gene: 5. This CDR3 has 14 amino acids. CDR3 sequence: CASSPDRGRYEQYF. The CDR3 coding sequence is TGCGCCAGCAGTCCGGACAGGGGGCGGTACGAGCAGTACTTC.

This clone has more than one count but fewer than ten. The CDR3 DNA reads TGCGCCAGCAGTCAGGGATTGGGGACAGCCTATGGCTACACCTTC. As protein: CASSQGLGTAYGYTF. The rearrangement joins TRBV4-1 to TRBJ1-2, with TRBD1 matching 7 bases. The CDR3 length is 15 residues. Trimming took 6 bases from V and 4 from J; bases not matched to a gene: 11. Germline V gives CDR1 MGHRA, CDR2 YSYEKL.

The V gene is TRBV20-1, the J gene TRBJ2-7; 9 bases match TRBD2. Germline V lookup: CDR1 DFQATT, CDR2 SNEGSKA (reference sequence). V lost 3 bases to trimming and J lost 0 bases; unmatched junction nucleotides: 6. The CDR3 loop spans 15 amino acids. The CDR3 region has the DNA TGCAGTGCTAGTCCAAGCGGGGGGTCCTCCTACGAGCAGTACTTC. This encodes CSASPSGGSSYEQYF.

The chain employs TRBV6-5 and TRBJ1-2, with TRBD1 as a possible D gene (5 bases). With 0 bases removed from V and 8 bases from J, the gap between germline ends came to 16 bases. This CDR3 is 15 amino acids long. CDR1 is MNHEY and CDR2 is SVGAGI in the germline V gene. CDR3 in amino acids: CASSYSNAGRYGYTF. CDR3 nucleotide sequence: TGTGCCAGCAGTTACTCGAACGCAGGGAGGTACGGCTACACCTTC.

The chain recombines TRBV4-2 with TRBJ1-4; possible D gene TRBD1, 5 bases. Germline CDR1 is LGHNA and CDR2 is YNFKEQ. There are 17 residues in the CDR3. V lost 0 bases, J lost 6 bases, and 17 bases lay in between. The CDR3 is CASSQDGGEGLHEKLFF. CDR3 in DNA: TGTGCCAGCAGCCAAGATGGGGGGGAGGGACTTCATGAAAAACTGTTTTTT.

This rearrangement joins TRBV2 to TRBJ1-2; no firm D call. Trimming removed 8 bases at V and 5 bases at J, with 12 bases between. CDR3 length equals 12 residues. CDR1 is SNHLY, CDR2 FYNNEI, per germline. The CDR3 sequence: CASQASSYGYTF. CDR3 nucleotide sequence: TGTGCCAGCCAGGCGAGTTCATATGGCTACACCTTC.

The gene calls are TRBV2 and TRBJ2-7; TRBD1 matches at 9 bases. With V trimmed by 4 bases and J by 8 bases, 3 bases remained unmatched. The CDR3 has 12 amino acids. Germline CDR1 SNHLY, CDR2 FYNNEI. In DNA, the CDR3 is TGTGCCAGCAGTGGGGACAGGGTACAGCAGTACTTC. As protein: CASSGDRVQQYF.

The chain combines TRBV3-1 (or the pseudogene TRBV3-2) with TRBJ2-3; 16 bases line up with TRBD2. The CDR3 consists of 20 residues. V was clipped by 3 bases and J by 4 bases; unmatched bases: 13. Looked up from germline, CDR1 is LGHDT and CDR2 is YNNKEL (reference sequence). CDR3 DNA: TGTGCCAGCAGCCAGAGCCCTGGCGGGACTAGCGGGGGGGTATCAGATACGCAGTATTTT. It yields the protein CASSQSPGGTSGGVSDTQYF.

This clone has just a few counts. The chain recombines TRBV7-2 with TRBJ1-5; D is possibly TRBD1 (6 bases). The V and J ends lost 1 base and 0 bases respectively, with 13 bases between them. The CDR3 is 17 amino acids. Germline assignment: CDR1 SGHTA and CDR2 FQGNSA. The CDR3 sequence is CASSLDRGAGSNQPQHF. The CDR3 bases are TGTGCCAGCAGCTTAGATCGGGGGGCCGGTAGCAATCAGCCCCAGCATTTT. Together with reference TRBV7-2 and TRBJ1-5, the CDR3 gives the full variable domain: GAGVSQSPSNKVTEKGKDVELRCDPISGHTALYWYRQSLGQGLEFLIYFQGNSAPDKSGLPSDRFSAERTGGSVSTLTIQRTQQEDSAVYLCASSLDRGAGSNQPQHFGDGTRLSIL.

The chain recombines TRBV9 with TRBJ2-1; D perhaps matches TRBD1 (5 bases). The CDR3 is 12 residues long. The V gene lost 2 bases and the J gene lost 6 bases, with 6 bases spanning the gap. The germline CDR1 and CDR2 sequences are SGDLS and YYNGEE. For the CDR3, the DNA is TGTGCCAGCAGCGTTCAGGGCAATGAGCAGTTCTTC. Amino acid sequence: CASSVQGNEQFF.